These 18 T cell receptor beta chains were all obtained from the same sample, sequenced in a study of regulatory T cells in long-lasting Graves disease. Time point meaning: persistent/refractory GD, antithyroid drugs over 5 years with positive TRAb. PBMC RNA served as the TCR library source. HTBI primers from iRepertoire and Arm-PCR of CDR3 regions yielded the TCR beta libraries. One entry per CDR3 protein results from TCRdb running MiXCR on the multiplex PCR reads. The sample records about 460,000 distinct CDR3 sequences, about 20% being singletons. Here the sequenced sample was peripheral blood mononuclear cells (PBMCs), taken when the disease was refractory, from a patient treated with antithyroid drugs. The receptors were sampled from a female donor with Graves disease.

This clonotype was detected ten times or more. This chain joins TRBV28 and TRBJ1-1; the D gene is possibly TRBD1 (5 bases). The ends were cut back, 2 bases at V and 1 base at J, with 11 bases in the middle. The germline CDR1 and CDR2 sequences are MDHEN and SYDVKM. The CDR3 sequence is 15 residues long. The CDR3 DNA is TGTGCCAGCAGTTTACCCTGGGGGTCGAACACTGAAGCTTTCTTT. Translation gives CASSLPWGSNTEAFF.

This clonotype was recorded a few times. This chain connects TRBV7-2 to TRBJ2-3; 10 bases align to TRBD2. Germline CDR1 and CDR2: SGHTA and FQGNSA. The CDR3 covers 15 residues. With V trimmed by 4 bases and J by 7 bases, 8 bases remained unmatched. The chain's CDR3 is CASSSLAGGLNTQYF. The CDR3 bases are TGTGCCAGCAGCTCGTTAGCGGGAGGCTTAAATACGCAGTATTTT. The full variable domain, in which reference TRBV7-2 and TRBJ2-3 provide the parts outside the CDR3, is GAGVSQSPSNKVTEKGKDVELRCDPISGHTALYWYRQSLGQGLEFLIYFQGNSAPDKSGLPSDRFSAERTGGSVSTLTIQRTQQEDSAVYLCASSSLAGGLNTQYFGPGTRLTVL.

This clonotype has more than one count but fewer than ten. A much larger clone lies a single base off, so this may be a read error. This sequence joins TRBV6-2 or TRBV6-3 and TRBJ2-7; 7 nucleotides line up with TRBD2. Looked up from germline, CDR1 is MNHEY and CDR2 is SVGEGT. The ends lost 7 bases at V and 6 bases at J; junction bases unmatched: 12. The CDR3 spans 14 residues. CDR3 DNA sequence: TGTGCCAGCAATAGGGCTAGCGGAGTCGGCGAGCAGTACTTC. This codes for CASNRASGVGEQYF.

The sample holds many counts of this clonotype. The CDR3 here is CSAMTVESEQYF. CDR3 DNA: TGCAGTGCTATGACAGTTGAATCCGAGCAGTACTTC. This sequence joins TRBV20-1 and TRBJ2-7; the D gene is possibly TRBD1 (5 bases). Per germline, CDR1 DFQATT and CDR2 SNEGSKA (reference sequence). This CDR3 region has 12 residues. V gave up 4 bases and J gave up 6 bases, with 13 bases separating them.

In its sample, this clonotype was seen many times. The V gene is TRBV27, the J gene TRBJ1-2; D is unresolved. Trimming took 0 bases from V and 2 from J, leaving 7 bases between them. There are 14 residues in the CDR3. The germline V gene has CDR1 MNHEY and CDR2 SMNVEV (reference sequence). CDR3 bases: TGTGCCAGCAGTTTATCGGGCACCAACTATGGCTACACCTTC. This gives the protein CASSLSGTNYGYTF.

This clonotype was detected only a few times. The chain employs TRBV7-2 and TRBJ1-6; perhaps TRBD1 as D (6 bases). From germline, CDR1 is SGHTA and CDR2 FQGNSA. V lost 3 bases and J 7 bases, leaving 31 bases between the germline ends. This CDR3 spans 21 amino acids. The CDR3 bases are TGTGCCAGCAGCTTTAATCCCAACTTGCAGGGGCGCTCTTTGAGGAATTCACCCCTCCACTTT. Encoded protein: CASSFNPNLQGRSLRNSPLHF. Supplemented by reference TRBV7-2 and TRBJ1-6, the full variable domain reads GAGVSQSPSNKVTEKGKDVELRCDPISGHTALYWYRQSLGQGLEFLIYFQGNSAPDKSGLPSDRFSAERTGGSVSTLTIQRTQQEDSAVYLCASSFNPNLQGRSLRNSPLHFGNGTRLTVT.

The genes are TRBV20-1 and TRBJ2-5; TRBD1 matches at 7 bases. The CDR3 extends over 18 amino acids. Trimming at V came to 3 bases and at J to 0 bases, leaving 16 bases not matched to a gene. Per the germline V gene, CDR1 is DFQATT and CDR2 is SNEGSKA (reference sequence). The CDR3, as DNA: TGCAGTGCTAGGTCCCGGGACAGTTTTGGGGTGTACCAAGAGACCCAGTACTTC. This translates into CSARSRDSFGVYQETQYF.

The chain uses TRBV18 and TRBJ2-7; 7 nucleotides align to TRBD2. V shed 0 bases, J shed 4 bases, and the junction held 9 bases outside the gene matches. The V gene's germline CDR1 is KGHSH and CDR2 LQKENI. The CDR3 extends over 16 amino acids. CDR3 in DNA: TGTGCCAGCTCACCACCCCCCGGGACTATTCTTTACGAGCAGTACTTC. Translation: CASSPPPGTILYEQYF.

V and J are TRBV7-9 and TRBJ1-5, with D perhaps TRBD1 (6 bases). The CDR3 loop spans 12 amino acids. Trimming removed 4 bases at V and 8 bases at J, with 9 bases between. Germline V gives CDR1 SEHNR, CDR2 FQNEAQ (reference sequence). The CDR3 sequence is CASSYGQKPQHF. The CDR3 DNA follows: TGTGCCAGCAGCTACGGACAGAAGCCCCAGCATTTT.

This clonotype was observed at least ten times. DNA of the CDR3: TGCAGTGCTAGGGGAGCCACACTGAACACTGAAGCTTTCTTT. The encoded protein is CSARGATLNTEAFF. This rearrangement joins TRBV20-1 to TRBJ1-1; no firm D call. The CDR3 is 14 residues long. CDR1 and CDR2 from the germline V gene are DFQATT and SNEGSKA (reference sequence). Trimming took 3 bases from V and 0 from J, leaving 11 bases between them.

This clonotype was observed a single time. CDR3 sequence (DNA): TGTGCCAGCAGTGGGTTTCCGGGACAGGGGCACGGTGACTATGGCTACACCTTC. Translated, it gives CASSGFPGQGHGDYGYTF. This chain links TRBV2 with TRBJ1-2; TRBD1 agrees at 10 bases. Germline lookup yields CDR1 SNHLY and CDR2 FYNNEI. The trim removed 4 bases at V and 3 bases at J, leaving 14 bases unmatched. This CDR3 is built from 18 residues.

V is TRBV10-3 and J is TRBJ2-7; D might be TRBD2 (5 bases). CDR1 ENHRY and CDR2 SYGVKD come from the germline V gene. V dropped 5 bases and J dropped 2 bases, with 13 bases sitting between them. This CDR3 comprises 14 residues. The CDR3 sequence is CAISTQEGAYEQYF. DNA of the CDR3: TGTGCCATCAGTACCCAAGAGGGAGCCTACGAGCAGTACTTC.

This clonotype was recorded at least ten times. At one of its ends the junction is not consistent with the germline gene, which may arise from a read error. V is TRBV6-5 and J is TRBJ2-6; 8 bases align to TRBD2. This CDR3 contains 18 residues. Germline CDR1 is MNHEY and CDR2 is SVGAGI. CDR3 loop: CASSYHGRDKSEANVLTF. CDR3 bases: TGTGCCAGCAGTTATCACGGGAGGGATAAGTCTGAGGCCAACGTCCTGACTTTC.

This clonotype was recorded many times. V gene TRBV20-1 combines with J gene TRBJ2-5; no reliable D call. The CDR3 extends over 10 amino acids. CDR1 is DFQATT, CDR2 SNEGSKA, per germline (reference sequence). The V gene lost 5 bases and the J gene lost 2 bases, with 3 bases spanning the gap. CDR3 bases: TGCAGTGCTGGACAAGAGACCCAGTACTTC. Translating gives CSAGQETQYF.

The chain's CDR3 is CSAKVRTSSYEQYF. DNA of the CDR3: TGCAGTGCTAAGGTTAGGACTAGCTCCTACGAGCAGTACTTC. The chain has TRBV20-1 and TRBJ2-7, with 7 bases fitting TRBD2. This CDR3 region has 14 residues. The germline CDR1 and CDR2 sequences are DFQATT and SNEGSKA (reference sequence). V was pared by 4 bases and J by 0 bases, with 6 bases of the junction left unmatched.

This clonotype has a count of ten or more. The chain links TRBV28 to TRBJ2-5, with a weak D call TRBD2 (5 bases). The CDR3 loop spans 16 amino acids. V was trimmed by 3 bases and J by 3 bases, leaving 17 bases between them. The germline V gene has CDR1 MDHEN and CDR2 SYDVKM. For the CDR3, the DNA is TGTGCCAGCAGTTTTGTGGGGAGATCGACCGAAGAGACCCAGTACTTC. Amino acids: CASSFVGRSTEETQYF.

In this sample, this clonotype turned up many times. The chain uses TRBV19 and TRBJ1-6; possible D gene TRBD1, 5 bases. The CDR3 length is 15 residues. The V end was cut by 5 bases, the J end by 7 bases, with 15 bases between. CDR1 and CDR2 from the germline V gene are LNHDA and SQIVND (reference sequence). Here the CDR3 DNA reads TGTGCCAGTAGTTGGACCAGGGCGGGGAATTCACCCCTCCACTTT. This sequence encodes CASSWTRAGNSPLHF.

This chain uses TRBV30 with TRBJ2-3; D possibly corresponds to TRBD2 (5 bases). The V end lost 1 base, the J end lost 8 bases, and 13 bases lay between the germline ends. This CDR3 is built from 13 residues. The germline V gene encodes CDR1 GTSNPN and CDR2 SVGIG (reference sequence). CDR3 region: CAWSGTLEGTQYF. Written as DNA, the CDR3 is TGTGCCTGGAGTGGCACTCTAGAGGGTACGCAGTATTTT.